This entry describes one T cell receptor (beta chain). The sample originates from a study of blood T cell repertoires in COVID-19. Whole-study context: Sources were T cells, B-cell-depleted T cells, or PBMCs; the material itself was cDNA or gDNA.

The CDR3 contains 14 residues. Per the germline V gene, CDR1 is SGHNT and CDR2 is YYREEE (reference sequence). Unmatched junction bases numbered 3, after V lost 4 bases and J lost 2 bases. Generated by immunoSEQ multiplex PCR, the TCRdb table keeps only in-frame clones and is missing some. The data contain approximately 72,000 clones, around 85% of them singletons. V is TRBV5-4 and J is TRBJ2-1; the match to TRBD1 covers 7 bases. This clonotype originated in a woman aged 80 or over with active or convalescent COVID-19. The sequencing sample was made of peripheral blood. The CDR3, as DNA: TGTGCCAGCAGCAGGGGACAGCCCTACAATGAGCAGTTCTTC. Translated, it gives CASSRGQPYNEQFF.